Ten or more counts support the clone carrying this T cell receptor (beta chain). This specimen belongs to a study of T-cell memory formation after mild COVID-19. CDR1 and CDR2 (germline): MDHEN, SYDVKM. The V end was cut by 5 bases, the J end by 11 bases, with 15 bases between. There are 13 residues in the CDR3. 5'RACE primed from the constant segment yielded TCR alpha and TCR beta cDNA libraries bearing sample barcodes and UMIs. MiXCR, applied by TCRdb to the 5' RACE reads, yields one record per CDR3 protein. Of roughly 130,000 distinct CDR3 sequences in the sample, about 6.5% were seen once. This receptor was obtained from an adult woman who had mild COVID-19 (a few samples of this study predate the infection). Cell type and time point are not known. The sample was PBMCs or a T cell subset sorted from them (not recorded which). The chain combines TRBV28 with TRBJ1-4; no definite D call. The CDR3 sequence is CASSPPPRRKLFF. In DNA, the CDR3 is TGTGCCAGCAGTCCCCCCCCGCGGAGGAAACTGTTTTTT.